This TCR beta chain is drawn from a study of response to subunit inactivated influenza vaccine. In the case of this clonotype: The antigen is undetermined.

The study's findings and limits: Each seasonal influenza vaccination recruits few new T cells, the authors suggested.

Each CDR3 protein is one row after TCRdb ran MiXCR on the RT-PCR reads. The data show roughly 460,000 distinct CDR3 sequences, 11% seen once. V was clipped by 3 bases and J by 4 bases; unmatched bases: 2. Germline lookup yields CDR1 DFQATT and CDR2 SNEGSKA (reference sequence). The CDR3 runs to 14 residues. The sequence derives from a man aged 45-60 years who received an inactivated influenza vaccine. J is TRBJ2-6 and V is TRBV20-1, with TRBD1 matching 8 bases. Sequencing was performed on PBMCs from blood, taken 40 to 50 days after vaccination. The CDR3 here is CSARDRDGANVLTF. The CDR3 nucleotides read TGCAGTGCTAGGGACAGGGACGGGGCCAACGTCCTGACTTTC.